The 4 T cell receptor beta chains in this list originate from one sample, sequenced in a study of PD-1 blockade in mismatch repair-deficient tumors. Here immunoSEQ multiplex PCR was the method, and the copy in TCRdb shows in-frame clones only, minus some. Here the sample spans some 120,000 clones, about 88% being singletons. The sequences come from peripheral blood, collected 44 weeks after starting pembrolizumab. The receptors were sampled from an adult with mismatch repair-deficient cancer.

The chain has TRBV29-1 and TRBJ2-7, with 12 bases matching TRBD2. Germline CDR1 and CDR2: SQVTM and ANQGSEA. This CDR3 is 14 amino acids long. V lost 4 bases, J lost 0 bases, and 1 base stayed unmatched. CDR3 nucleotide sequence: TGCAGCGTTGGGACTAGCGGGGTCTCCTACGAGCAGTACTTC. This gives the protein CSVGTSGVSYEQYF.

This chain uses TRBV5-1 with TRBJ2-5; 11 bases line up with TRBD1. Per the germline V gene, CDR1 is SGHRS and CDR2 is YFSETQ. The J segment lost 4 bases and the V segment lost 4 bases, leaving 3 bases of the junction unmatched. This CDR3 comprises 14 residues. The CDR3 loop reads CASSVGTGGETQYF. The CDR3 DNA is TGCGCCAGCAGCGTAGGGACAGGGGGAGAGACCCAGTACTTC.

The chain has TRBV4-3 and TRBJ1-1, with D unresolved. In germline, CDR1 is LGHNA, CDR2 YSLEER. V lost 0 bases and J 1 base, leaving 6 bases between the germline ends. The CDR3 consists of 14 residues. CDR3 amino acids: CASSQDIANTEAFF. The CDR3 region has the DNA TGCGCCAGCAGCCAAGATATAGCGAACACTGAAGCTTTCTTT.

The rearrangement joins TRBV10-2 to TRBJ2-7, with TRBD2 identical over 15 bases. The CDR3 runs to 15 residues. The germline CDR1 and CDR2 sequences are WSHSY and SAAADI. Losses at the gene ends were 3 bases for V and 5 bases for J; bases not matched to a gene: 2. The CDR3 protein is CASSDGTSGRNEQYF. The CDR3 region has the DNA TGCGCCAGCAGTGACGGGACTAGCGGGAGGAACGAGCAGTACTTC.